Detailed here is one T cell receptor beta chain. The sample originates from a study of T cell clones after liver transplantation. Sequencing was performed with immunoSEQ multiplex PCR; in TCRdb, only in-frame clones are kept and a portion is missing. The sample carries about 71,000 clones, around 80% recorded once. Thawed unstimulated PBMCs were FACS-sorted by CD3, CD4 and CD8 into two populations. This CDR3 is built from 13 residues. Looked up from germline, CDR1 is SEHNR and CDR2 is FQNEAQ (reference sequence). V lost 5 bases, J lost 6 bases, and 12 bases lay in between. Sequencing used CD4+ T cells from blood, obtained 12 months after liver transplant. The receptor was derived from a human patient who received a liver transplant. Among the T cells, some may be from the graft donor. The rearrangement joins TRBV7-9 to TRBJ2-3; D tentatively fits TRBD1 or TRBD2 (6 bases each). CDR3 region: CASSPRGPDTQYF. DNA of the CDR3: TGTGCCAGCAGCCCCCGGGGGCCGGATACGCAGTATTTT.